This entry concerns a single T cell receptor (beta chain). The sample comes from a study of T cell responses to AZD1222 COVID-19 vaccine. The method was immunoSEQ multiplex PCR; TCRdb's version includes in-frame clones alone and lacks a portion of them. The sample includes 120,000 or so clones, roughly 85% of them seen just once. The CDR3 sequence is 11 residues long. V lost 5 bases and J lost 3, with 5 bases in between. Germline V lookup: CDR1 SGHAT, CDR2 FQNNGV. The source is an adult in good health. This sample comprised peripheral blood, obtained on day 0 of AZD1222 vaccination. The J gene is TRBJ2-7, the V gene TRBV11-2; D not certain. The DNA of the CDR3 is TGTGCCAGCAGCATGGACTACGAGCAGTACTTC. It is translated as CASSMDYEQYF.